This TCR beta chain was captured in a study of a mutant IDH1 vaccine in newly diagnosed glioma. Study details: Patients began vaccination 4-6 weeks after radiotherapy alone, or with temozolomide cycles. Earlier care involved radiotherapy, temozolomide, or both, and the majority received both.

Findings and caveats of the study: Variations in leading peripheral T cell clonotypes appeared to have no connection with pseudoprogression. Patients showed vaccine-induced immune responses at a rate of roughly 93%.

Of note for this clone: Its antigen is undetermined.

The repertoire was sequenced with immunoSEQ multiplex PCR; TCRdb's copy has only in-frame clones and lacks some. The sample lists 20,000 to 30,000 clones; 65% to 80% were seen once. V gave up 0 bases and J gave up 6 bases, with 12 bases separating them. The CDR3 consists of 15 residues. CDR1 SGHDT and CDR2 YYEEEE come from the germline V gene. Regarding time point: week 11, during vaccination. With topical imiquimod, each dose of the vaccine consisted of 300 ug of mutant IDH1 20-mer peptide. The chain carries TRBV5-6 and TRBJ2-2; possible D gene TRBD1, 5 bases. The clonotype originates from a man aged 40-49 years with glioma. The sequenced sample was PBMCs, obtained from a glioma patient whose treatment included an IDH1 peptide vaccine. The CDR3 DNA sequence: TGTGCCAGCAGCTTGGTGTCAGGGATTGCCGGGGAGCTGTTTTTT. This sequence encodes CASSLVSGIAGELFF. The whole variable domain, remainder taken from reference TRBV5-6 and TRBJ2-2, is DAGVTQSPTHLIKTRGQQVTLRCSPKSGHDTVSWYQQALGQGPQFIFQYYEEEERQRGNFPDRFSGHQFPNYSSELNVNALLLGDSALYLCASSLVSGIAGELFFGEGSRLTVL.